These 5 T cell receptor beta chains share one sample of origin, sequenced in a study of cytomegalovirus exposure and HLA in healthy donors. The primer mix had 60 Vbeta and 13 Jbeta primers. The assay was immunoSEQ multiplex PCR, and TCRdb's table has in-frame clones only and misses some. The record lists tens of thousands of clones, of which the ten most abundant hold approximately 3.9%. The source material was PBMCs. The source of these receptors is a female donor in good health and CMV-seropositive.

The chain uses TRBV18 and TRBJ1-6; TRBD1 aligns across 9 bases. J gave up 6 bases and V 4 bases, and 4 bases lay outside the gene matches. The CDR3 runs to 15 residues. CDR1 and CDR2 from the germline V gene are KGHSH and LQKENI. DNA of the CDR3: TGTGCCAGCTCACAGGACAGGGGCCTTAATTCACCCCTCCACTTT. It translates to CASSQDRGLNSPLHF.

This chain uses TRBV28 with TRBJ1-1, with 9 nucleotides matching TRBD1. The germline CDR1 and CDR2 sequences are MDHEN and SYDVKM. The CDR3 spans 13 residues. V shed 5 bases and J 8 bases; nucleotides not matched to a gene: 6. CDR3 DNA sequence: TGTGCCAGCAGTCCGGGGACAGGGCTAGAAGCTTTCTTT. Translating gives CASSPGTGLEAFF.

The rearrangement links TRBV7-2 to TRBJ1-1; a possible D gene is TRBD1 (6 bases). The V gene's germline CDR1 is SGHTA and CDR2 FQGNSA. This CDR3 spans 15 amino acids. V gave up 2 bases and J gave up 3 bases, with 13 bases separating them. The CDR3 nucleotides are TGTGCCAGCAGCTTAACGGGGGGGCCTGACACTGAAGCTTTCTTT. It codes for CASSLTGGPDTEAFF.

For the CDR3, the DNA is TGTGCCAGCAGCCCCTACGGGGGGGCGGGGGAGCAGTACTTC. It translates to CASSPYGGAGEQYF. J is TRBJ2-7 and V is TRBV7-2; 8 nucleotides agree with TRBD2. V lost 5 bases and J lost 7; bases outside the gene matches: 10. The germline CDR1 and CDR2 sequences are SGHTA and FQGNSA. This CDR3 region has 14 residues.

This chain uses TRBV7-2 with TRBJ2-7; 8 positions agree with TRBD2. Germline loops: CDR1 SGHTA, CDR2 FQGNSA. The CDR3 runs 14 residues. V lost 2 bases, J lost 6 bases, and 6 bases stayed unmatched. This CDR3 is CASSLLGLVGEQYF. CDR3 nucleotide sequence: TGTGCCAGCAGCTTATTGGGACTAGTGGGCGAGCAGTACTTC.